This is a list of T cell receptor beta chains from one sample in a study of blood T cell repertoires in COVID-19. Assay: immunoSEQ multiplex PCR; the TCRdb copy retains only in-frame clones and omits some. The repertoire holds around 93,000 clones, with around 81% as singletons. The sequenced material came from peripheral blood. Source of these receptors: a man in his 60s with acute or convalescent COVID-19. Both conserved end residues are part of each CDR3. The D gene is left open where the match is weak. Size is omitted from some rows. Given values are once, few, many or a class for expanded clones.

abundance	d_gene	v_gene	j_gene	CDR3aa	CDR3nt
NA	TRBD1	TRBV28	TRBJ1-4	CASSPGQNMKKLFF	TGTGCCAGCAGTCCGGGACAGAACATGAAAAAACTGTTTTTT
NA	NA	TRBV28	TRBJ1-1	CASSLSTILNTEAFF	TGTGCCAGCAGTTTATCGACAATCCTGAACACTGAAGCTTTCTTT
NA	TRBD1	TRBV27	TRBJ2-1	CASSAGTGTYNEQFF	TGTGCCAGCAGTGCAGGGACAGGGACGTACAATGAGCAGTTCTTC
few	NA	TRBV11-2	TRBJ1-1	CASSPQPTGTEAFF	TGTGCCAGCAGCCCCCAACCTACCGGGACAGAAGCTTTCTTT
NA	NA	TRBV19	TRBJ2-7	CASSIGGGTYEQYF	TGTGCCAGTAGTATAGGCGGCGGGACCTACGAGCAGTACTTC
NA	NA	TRBV7-7	TRBJ2-5	CASSLGRGSEETQYF	TGTGCCAGCAGCTTAGGACGTGGGAGTGAAGAGACCCAGTACTTC
once	NA	TRBV7-2	TRBJ1-2	CASSLFAQGLGYGYTF	TGTGCCAGCAGCTTATTCGCTCAGGGGTTGGGCTATGGCTACACCTTC
NA	TRBD1	TRBV19	TRBJ1-5	CASRTGQDQPQHF	TGTGCCAGTAGAACCGGACAGGATCAGCCCCAGCATTTT
once	TRBD1	TRBV2	TRBJ1-2	CASPDRDDAYGYTF	TGTGCCAGCCCCGACAGGGACGATGCCTATGGCTACACCTTC
once	NA	TRBV5-5	TRBJ1-1	CASSLTGTSGEAFF	TGTGCCAGCAGCTTGACTGGGACATCGGGTGAAGCTTTCTTT
NA	NA	TRBV2	TRBJ2-1	CASSEIRYNEQFF	TGTGCCAGCAGTGAAATCCGGTACAATGAGCAGTTCTTC
NA	TRBD1	TRBV11-3	TRBJ2-2	CASEGPDRVGTGELFF	TGTGCCAGCGAAGGCCCGGACAGGGTGGGAACCGGGGAGCTGTTTTTT
NA	NA	TRBV5-6	TRBJ1-2	CASSLAEDSSISYGYTF	TGTGCCAGCAGCTTGGCCGAGGACAGCTCTATTTCCTATGGCTACACCTTC
NA	NA	TRBV28	TRBJ2-6	CASSRGSSGANVLTF	TGTGCCAGCAGCCGAGGGAGCTCTGGGGCCAACGTCCTGACTTTC
NA	TRBD2	TRBV13	TRBJ2-7	CASSSRLAGATSYEQYF	TGTGCCAGCAGCTCACGACTAGCGGGGGCTACCTCCTACGAGCAGTACTTC
few	NA	TRBV27	TRBJ2-3	CASSSPLDTQYF	TGTGCCAGCAGTTCCCCATTGGATACGCAGTATTTT
NA	NA	TRBV6-5	TRBJ1-5	CASRQSNQPQHF	TGTGCCAGCAGGCAGAGCAATCAGCCCCAGCATTTT
NA	NA	TRBV5-5	TRBJ2-7	CASNPGGHEQYF	TGTGCCAGCAACCCCGGGGGGCACGAGCAGTACTTC
NA	TRBD1	TRBV6-2/TRBV6-3	TRBJ2-1	CASSYSDRGRGEQFF	TGTGCCAGCAGTTACAGTGACAGGGGAAGGGGTGAGCAGTTCTTC
NA	NA	TRBV19	TRBJ1-1	CASTSRTQNTEAFF	TGTGCCAGTACCTCCCGGACACAGAACACTGAAGCTTTCTTT
NA	TRBD2	TRBV7-6	TRBJ2-7	CASSRLAGFNEQYF	TGTGCCAGCAGCCGACTAGCGGGGTTTAACGAGCAGTACTTC
NA	TRBD1	TRBV6-1	TRBJ2-5	CASSEALGTGQTQYF	TGTGCCAGCAGTGAAGCGTTAGGGACAGGGCAGACCCAGTACTTC
few	NA	TRBV30	TRBJ2-4	CAWSPGENIQYF	TGTGCCTGGAGTCCAGGGGAAAACATTCAGTACTTC
NA	NA	TRBV19	TRBJ2-3	CASSGTGGWDTQYF	TGTGCCAGTAGTGGGACTGGGGGGTGGGATACGCAGTATTTT
NA	NA	TRBV9	TRBJ2-1	CASSVEGGARWGEQFF	TGTGCCAGCAGCGTAGAGGGCGGGGCTAGGTGGGGGGAGCAGTTCTTC
NA	NA	TRBV12-3/TRBV12-4	TRBJ1-5	CASGRGREPQHF	TGTGCCAGCGGGAGGGGTAGGGAGCCCCAGCATTTT
NA	NA	TRBV10-3	TRBJ1-5	CAIGQGSAQPQHF	TGTGCCATCGGTCAGGGATCAGCGCAGCCCCAGCATTTT
NA	TRBD2	TRBV24-1	TRBJ2-5	CATSGGHQETQYF	TGTGCCACCTCGGGAGGCCACCAAGAGACCCAGTACTTC
NA	NA	TRBV12-3/TRBV12-4	TRBJ1-2	CASTKTGNYGYTF	TGTGCCAGCACCAAAACAGGGAACTATGGCTACACCTTC
once	NA	TRBV19	TRBJ1-1	CASIRRNTEAFF	TGTGCCAGTATACGGAGGAACACTGAAGCTTTCTTT
NA	TRBD1	TRBV10-2	TRBJ1-2	CASKRDRDGYTF	TGCGCCAGCAAACGGGACAGGGATGGCTACACCTTC
NA	NA	TRBV5-1	TRBJ1-4	CASSNQGVGNEKLFF	TGCGCCAGCAGTAACCAGGGTGTGGGGAATGAAAAACTGTTTTTT
NA	NA	TRBV6-2/TRBV6-3	TRBJ1-1	CASSYLTTRNTEAFF	TGTGCCAGCAGTTACTTAACTACACGGAACACTGAAGCTTTCTTT
NA	NA	TRBV7-2	TRBJ1-1	CASSHPGRGAMNTEAFF	TGTGCCAGCAGCCACCCGGGCAGGGGAGCGATGAACACTGAAGCTTTCTTT
NA	TRBD2	TRBV15	TRBJ2-1	CATSRDWLGTSGVHEQFF	TGTGCCACCAGCAGAGATTGGTTAGGGACTAGCGGGGTTCATGAGCAGTTCTTC
NA	TRBD1	TRBV14	TRBJ1-1	CASSRMTGVTEAFF	TGTGCCAGCAGCAGAATGACAGGGGTCACTGAAGCTTTCTTT
NA	NA	TRBV3-1/TRBV3-2	TRBJ1-6	CASTKGSGANSPLHF	TGTGCCAGCACCAAGGGGTCAGGAGCAAATTCACCCCTCCACTTT
NA	TRBD1	TRBV10-1	TRBJ2-3	CASSPGQGEADTQYF	TGCGCCAGCAGCCCGGGACAGGGGGAGGCAGATACGCAGTATTTT
NA	TRBD2	TRBV2	TRBJ2-1	CASRGGSVTSGSYNEQFF	TGTGCCAGCAGGGGGGGGTCAGTGACTAGCGGTTCCTACAATGAGCAGTTCTTC
many	TRBD1	TRBV3-1/TRBV3-2	TRBJ2-7	CASSPANSGQGVGQYF	TGTGCCAGCAGCCCTGCGAACTCGGGACAGGGGGTCGGGCAGTACTTC
NA	NA	TRBV5-6	TRBJ1-5	CASSLERNQPQHF	TGTGCCAGCAGCTTGGAGAGAAATCAGCCCCAGCATTTT
NA	NA	TRBV21-1	TRBJ1-2	CASSGGGNYGYTF	TGTGCCAGCAGCGGCGGGGGCAACTATGGCTACACCTTC
once	TRBD2	TRBV10-1	TRBJ2-1	CASSASGTSYNEQFF	TGCGCCAGCAGTGCTAGCGGCACCTCCTACAATGAGCAGTTCTTC
NA	TRBD1	TRBV18	TRBJ2-2	CASSNTGGTGELFF	TGTGCCAGCTCAAATACAGGGGGCACCGGGGAGCTGTTTTTT
once	NA	TRBV15	TRBJ2-5	CATSRGQVRETQYF	TGTGCCACCAGCAGAGGTCAGGTGCGAGAGACCCAGTACTTC
NA	TRBD1	TRBV3-1/TRBV3-2	TRBJ1-6	CASSQTGLDNSPLHF	TGTGCCAGCAGCCAGACAGGGTTGGATAATTCACCCCTCCACTTT
NA	NA	TRBV5-5	TRBJ1-3	CASSLAPGKGNTIYF	TGTGCCAGCAGCTTGGCCCCGGGAAAGGGAAACACCATATATTTT
NA	NA	TRBV18	TRBJ1-1	CASSSDGGAEAFF	TGTGCCAGCTCATCAGACGGCGGGGCTGAAGCTTTCTTT
NA	TRBD1	TRBV7-3	TRBJ2-1	CASSSIYRDSYNEQFF	TGTGCCAGCAGCTCTATATACAGGGACAGCTACAATGAGCAGTTCTTC
NA	TRBD1	TRBV6-1	TRBJ1-5	CASSERDRYDQPQHF	TGTGCCAGCAGTGAAAGGGACAGGTATGATCAGCCCCAGCATTTT
NA	TRBD2	TRBV7-3	TRBJ2-3	CASSAGTSGGSDTQYF	TGTGCCAGCAGCGCAGGGACTAGCGGGGGCAGCGATACGCAGTATTTT
NA	NA	TRBV11-2	TRBJ1-2	CASSLGGGYTF	TGTGCCAGCAGCTTAGGAGGTGGCTACACCTTC
NA	TRBD2	TRBV11-2	TRBJ2-3	CASSLGLAGRDTQYF	TGTGCCAGCAGCTTAGGACTAGCGGGAAGAGATACGCAGTATTTT
NA	TRBD1	TRBV5-5	TRBJ1-1	CASSWGTGINTEAFF	TGTGCCAGCAGCTGGGGGACAGGGATCAACACTGAAGCTTTCTTT
NA	NA	TRBV7-2	TRBJ2-2	CASSIQGDGELFF	TGTGCCAGCAGCATACAGGGTGACGGGGAGCTGTTTTTT
NA	TRBD2	TRBV20-1	TRBJ2-1	CSASRTSGGGEQFF	TGCAGTGCTAGTAGAACTAGCGGGGGTGGTGAGCAGTTCTTC
NA	NA	TRBV30	TRBJ1-2	CAWTAGLGGYTF	TGTGCCTGGACGGCAGGCCTTGGAGGCTACACCTTC
NA	TRBD1	TRBV10-3	TRBJ1-1	CAISIGQGQAFF	TGTGCCATCAGTATCGGACAGGGGCAAGCTTTCTTT